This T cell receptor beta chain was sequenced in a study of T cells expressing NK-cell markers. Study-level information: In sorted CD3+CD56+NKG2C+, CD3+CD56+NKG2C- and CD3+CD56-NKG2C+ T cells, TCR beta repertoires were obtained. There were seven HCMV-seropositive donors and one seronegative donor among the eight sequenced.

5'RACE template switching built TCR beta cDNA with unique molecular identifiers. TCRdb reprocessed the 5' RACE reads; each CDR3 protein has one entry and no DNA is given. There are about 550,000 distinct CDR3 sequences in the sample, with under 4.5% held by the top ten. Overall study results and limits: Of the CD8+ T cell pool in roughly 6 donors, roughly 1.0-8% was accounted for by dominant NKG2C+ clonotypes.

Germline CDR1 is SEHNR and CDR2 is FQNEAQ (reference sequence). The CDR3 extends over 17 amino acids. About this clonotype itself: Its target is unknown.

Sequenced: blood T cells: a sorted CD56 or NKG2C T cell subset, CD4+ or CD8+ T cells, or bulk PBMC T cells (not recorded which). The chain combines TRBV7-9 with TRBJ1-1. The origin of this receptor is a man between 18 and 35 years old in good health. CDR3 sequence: CASSYDQEPTLNTEAFF. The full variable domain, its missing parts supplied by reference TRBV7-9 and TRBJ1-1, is DTGVSQNPRHKITKRGQNVTFRCDPISEHNRLYWYRQTLGQGPEFLTYFQNEAQLEKSRLLSDRFSAERPKGSFSTLEIQRTEQGDSAMYLCASSYDQEPTLNTEAFFGQGTRLTVV.